This TCR beta chain comes out of a study of CD4 T cells in relation to SARS-CoV-2 and coronaviruses. Study-wide background: TCR beta CDR3s were sequenced after roughly 10-day antigen culture of PBMCs. The study's findings and limits: Samples before the pandemic and after infection were not matched within any donor.

Clones were read by immunoSEQ multiplex PCR, and TCRdb kept only the in-frame ones, dropping some. The sample has 25,000 to 35,000 clones; about three quarters are singletons. Trimming removed 2 bases at V and 0 bases at J, with 9 bases between. This CDR3 contains 15 residues. Germline CDR1 and CDR2: SGHKS and YYEKEE (reference sequence). Before the COVID-19 pandemic, during about 2011-2019, CD4+ T cells were taken from unexposed donors. The cells were cultured for under twelve days before CD4+ T cells were isolated. As cell numbers allowed, unexposed-donor CD4+ T cells faced SARS-CoV-2 S/N and four cold-coronavirus spikes. Approximately 2 million PBMCs per well were cultured with 10 IU/ml IL-2. In the case of this clone: Its specificity is not known.

What was sequenced was CD4+ T cells from PBMCs, cultured in vitro. The chain carries TRBV5-5 and TRBJ2-1; tentative D call: TRBD2 (6 bases). This TCR came from a human donor in good health. CDR3 protein: CASSFAGISYNEQFF. The CDR3 nucleotides read TGTGCCAGCAGCTTTGCGGGGATCTCCTACAATGAGCAGTTCTTC. Supplemented by reference TRBV5-5 and TRBJ2-1, the full variable domain reads DAGVTQSPTHLIKTRGQQVTLRCSPISGHKSVSWYQQVLGQGPQFIFQYYEKEERGRGNFPDRFSARQFPNYSSELNVNALLLGDSALYLCASSFAGISYNEQFFGPGTRLTVL.